What follows are 32 T cell receptor beta chains derived from one specimen sequenced in a study of T cell responses to AZD1222 COVID-19 vaccine. Method: immunoSEQ multiplex PCR; TCRdb's copy keeps in-frame clones and lacks some. The data show some 60,000 clones, with 84% seen just once and over 15% held by the top ten. The sequencing used peripheral blood, collected on day 0 of AZD1222 vaccination. The receptor set was obtained from an adult in good health.

V gene TRBV29-1 combines with J gene TRBJ2-7; D not certain. This CDR3 region has 14 residues. The germline gives CDR1 SQVTM, CDR2 ANQGSEA. Between the trimmed V and J ends, which lost 0 bases and 1 base, there was a span of 10 bases. Here the CDR3 reads CSVEDTRSSYEQYF. DNA for the CDR3: TGCAGCGTTGAAGATACACGGAGTTCCTACGAGCAGTACTTC.

The V gene is TRBV18, the J gene TRBJ2-4; D ambiguous. Looked up from germline, CDR1 is KGHSH and CDR2 is LQKENI. With 2 bases removed from V and 7 bases from J, the gap between germline ends came to 3 bases. This CDR3 has 11 amino acids. The CDR3 protein is CASSPANIQYF. The CDR3 DNA reads TGTGCCAGCTCACCAGCGAACATTCAGTACTTC.

This chain joins TRBV10-3 and TRBJ2-7; tentative D call: TRBD2 (6 bases). Looked up from germline, CDR1 is ENHRY and CDR2 is SYGVKD. With 6 bases removed from V and 2 bases from J, the gap between germline ends came to 8 bases. This CDR3 contains 12 residues. DNA of the CDR3: TGTGCCATCAGGCGGGACGCCTACGAGCAGTACTTC. Encoded protein: CAIRRDAYEQYF.

The chain is built from TRBV5-1 and TRBJ2-2; D gene ambiguous. The V and J ends lost 0 bases and 4 bases respectively, with 13 bases between them. The CDR3 is 16 amino acids. The germline V gene encodes CDR1 SGHRS and CDR2 YFSETQ. The CDR3 is CASSLGGSRVTGELFF. Here the CDR3 DNA reads TGCGCCAGCAGCTTGGGGGGTAGTCGAGTCACCGGGGAGCTGTTTTTT.

This chain joins TRBV6-5 and TRBJ2-5; D is perhaps TRBD2 (7 bases). Trimming cost V 3 bases and J 4 bases, with 12 bases left between them. This CDR3 spans 14 amino acids. Looked up from germline, CDR1 is MNHEY and CDR2 is SVGAGI. In DNA, the CDR3 is TGTGCCAGCAGTTATGGGGGGGCTGGAGAGACCCAGTACTTC. Translated: CASSYGGAGETQYF.

The CDR3 sequence is CATSLTGTEGYTF. Written as DNA, the CDR3 is TGTGCCACCAGCTTGACAGGGACAGAGGGCTACACCTTC. This chain connects TRBV24-1 to TRBJ1-2; 7 bases align to TRBD1. After removal of 7 bases from V and 8 bases from J, the junction contained 9 bases not matched to a gene. Germline V gene sequence: CDR1 KGHDR, CDR2 SFDVKD. CDR3 size: 13 residues.

The chain couples TRBV11-1 to TRBJ2-6; D not resolved. V was clipped by 4 bases and J by 4 bases, with 8 bases between them. The CDR3 has 14 residues. Germline-derived CDR1 and CDR2 are SGHAT and FQDESV (reference sequence). CDR3 protein: CASSSYWGANVLTF. CDR3 in DNA: TGTGCCAGCAGCTCATACTGGGGGGCCAACGTCCTGACTTTC.

The DNA for the CDR3 is TGTGCCAGCAGCCCCGGGAGGGGCGGGAGCAATCAGCCCCAGCATTTT. Amino acids: CASSPGRGGSNQPQHF. The chain joins TRBV7-9 to TRBJ1-5, with D maybe TRBD1 (5 bases). Trimming took off 5 bases at V and 1 base at J, with 15 bases between the two ends. The CDR3 is 16 amino acids. Germline-derived CDR1 and CDR2 are SEHNR and FQNEAQ (reference sequence).

The V gene is TRBV18, the J gene TRBJ2-7, with TRBD2 matching 7 bases. Germline assignment: CDR1 KGHSH and CDR2 LQKENI. The CDR3 consists of 16 residues. The junction had 12 bases not matched to a gene; V was cut back by 3 bases and J by 4 bases. The CDR3 nucleotides are TGTGCCAGCTCACCTGAGGCGGGACTAAACATTTACGAGCAGTACGTC. Protein product: CASSPEAGLNIYEQYV.

The chain uses TRBV27 and TRBJ2-5, with D maybe TRBD2 (6 bases). This CDR3 region has 14 residues. The germline gives CDR1 MNHEY, CDR2 SMNVEV (reference sequence). Between the trimmed V and J ends, which lost 5 bases and 8 bases, there was a span of 18 bases. The CDR3 here is CASSLMTSTGTQYF. In DNA, the CDR3 is TGTGCCAGCAGTCTTATGACTAGTACGGGCACCCAGTACTTC.

The rearrangement uses TRBV6-2 or TRBV6-3 and TRBJ2-7; D is undetermined. The CDR3 has 11 residues. CDR1 and CDR2 from the germline V gene are MNHEY and SVGEGT. Trimming took 5 bases from V and 5 from J, leaving 7 bases between them. The CDR3 nucleotides read TGTGCCAGCAGTCCCCATCACGAGCAGTACTTC. Protein: CASSPHHEQYF.

This rearrangement joins TRBV5-5 to TRBJ1-5; TRBD1 aligns across 10 bases. Trimming took 3 bases from V and 4 from J; bases not matched to a gene: 7. The CDR3 has 16 amino acids. From germline, CDR1 is SGHKS and CDR2 YYEKEE (reference sequence). In DNA, the CDR3 is TGTGCCAGCAGCTCCTCGGGACAGGGGTGGAATCAGCCCCAGCATTTT. Protein: CASSSSGQGWNQPQHF.

This chain links TRBV21-1 with TRBJ1-3; the table's D call, TRBD1, has no DNA check behind it. TRBV21-1 is assigned pseudogene status. CDR3 length: 15 amino acids. The CDR3 loop reads CASSTPTGWRDTIYF. The CDR3 DNA is TGTGCCAGCAGCACCCCGACAGGCTGGCGGGACACCATATATTTT.

The chain couples TRBV7-3 to TRBJ2-2; 8 bases fit TRBD2. The germline V gene has CDR1 SGHTA and CDR2 FQGTGA. This CDR3 region has 14 residues. V shed 4 bases and J 5 bases; nucleotides not matched to a gene: 3. The CDR3: CASSSGLVTGELFF. The CDR3 nucleotides read TGTGCCAGCAGCTCGGGACTAGTAACCGGGGAGCTGTTTTTT.

This clone was counted once. The chain employs TRBV6-5 and TRBJ1-2; D remains unclear. This CDR3 region has 16 residues. With 0 bases removed from V and 1 base from J, the gap between germline ends came to 12 bases. The germline V gene encodes CDR1 MNHEY and CDR2 SVGAGI. The chain's CDR3 is CASSYSGANGNYGYTF. The CDR3 DNA reads TGTGCCAGCAGTTACTCGGGCGCAAACGGTAACTATGGCTACACCTTC.

The chain employs TRBV6-2 or TRBV6-3 and TRBJ2-2; the match to TRBD2 covers 15 bases. Trimming took 1 base from V and 6 from J; bases not matched to a gene: 15. The CDR3 runs to 21 residues. CDR1 is MNHEY and CDR2 is SVGEGT in the germline V gene. This CDR3 is CASSYYPGLAGGPRIAGELFF. The CDR3 DNA follows: TGTGCCAGCAGTTACTACCCCGGACTAGCGGGAGGGCCTAGGATTGCCGGGGAGCTGTTTTTT.

The V and J genes are TRBV7-2 and TRBJ1-3; possibly TRBD1 for D (5 bases). Germline CDR1 reads SGHTA; CDR2 reads FQGNSA. V shed 5 bases and J shed 0 bases, with 20 bases lying between them. There are 18 residues in the CDR3. CDR3 coding DNA: TGTGCCAGCAGCCAAGCCCCGCCGGGGCACCACTCTGGAAACACCATATATTTT. Its protein is CASSQAPPGHHSGNTIYF.

The rearrangement joins TRBV28 to TRBJ1-2; D remains unclear. V gave up 0 bases and J gave up 6 bases, with 14 bases separating them. This CDR3 region has 15 residues. CDR1 is MDHEN, CDR2 SYDVKM, per germline. The CDR3 sequence is CASSLWGRLMDGYTF. The CDR3, as DNA: TGTGCCAGCAGTTTATGGGGCCGTTTAATGGATGGCTACACCTTC.

This clone has just one count. The chain has TRBV28 and TRBJ1-1; D is perhaps TRBD1 (6 bases). V was clipped by 5 bases and J by 6 bases, with 16 bases between them. This CDR3 is built from 14 residues. CDR1 and CDR2 (germline): MDHEN, SYDVKM. The CDR3 nucleotides read TGTGCCAGCAGTCCCCGGGGGGGGGCGGCTGAAGCTTTCTTT. It encodes CASSPRGGAAEAFF.

In nucleotides, the CDR3 is TGCGCCAGCAGCCAAGGTTTAAGTTCAGGATATAGCAATCAGCCCCAGCATTTT. It is translated as CASSQGLSSGYSNQPQHF. The genes are TRBV4-3 and TRBJ1-5; D ambiguous. Germline values: CDR1 LGHNA, CDR2 YSLEER. The CDR3 runs to 18 residues. V was cut by 1 base and J by 0 bases, with 16 bases left in between.

V is TRBV12-3 or TRBV12-4 and J is TRBJ1-5; D is perhaps TRBD1 (6 bases). This CDR3 has 13 amino acids. V was trimmed by 7 bases and J by 7 bases, leaving 14 bases between them. The CDR3 nucleotides are TGTGCCAGCACCTTAAACAGGGACCAGCCCCAGCATTTT. This sequence encodes CASTLNRDQPQHF.

The genes are TRBV6-5 and TRBJ1-2; TRBD1 is a possible D gene (5 bases). CDR3 size: 13 residues. Per germline, CDR1 MNHEY and CDR2 SVGAGI. The germline V and J ends were trimmed by 8 bases and 2 bases, with 12 bases remaining between them. CDR3 bases: TGTGCCAGCGGGCGGGACGGGAACTATGGCTACACCTTC. It encodes CASGRDGNYGYTF.

V gene TRBV7-9 combines with J gene TRBJ1-1, with a possible D match to TRBD1 (6 bases). The germline V gene has CDR1 SEHNR and CDR2 FQNEAQ (reference sequence). CDR3 length: 14 amino acids. Trimming took off 5 bases at V and 7 bases at J, with 17 bases between the two ends. CDR3 nucleotides: TGTGCCAGCAGCACTGCGGTCGGGGGCGGTGAAGCTTTCTTT. It yields the protein CASSTAVGGGEAFF.

The chain recombines TRBV7-2 with TRBJ2-2, with D perhaps matching TRBD1 (6 bases). Between the trimmed V and J ends, which lost 0 bases and 5 bases, there was a span of 7 bases. From germline, CDR1 is SGHTA and CDR2 FQGNSA. This CDR3 has 14 amino acids. The CDR3 DNA is TGTGCCAGCAGCTTAGCCAGGGGAACCGGGGAGCTGTTTTTT. It is translated as CASSLARGTGELFF.

The chain uses TRBV18 and TRBJ1-1; 7 bases are shared with TRBD1. The CDR3 consists of 14 residues. V was clipped by 3 bases and J by 2 bases; unmatched bases: 3. Germline V gene sequence: CDR1 KGHSH, CDR2 LQKENI. The CDR3 loop reads CASSPWDSNTEAFF. The CDR3 nucleotides read TGTGCCAGCTCACCGTGGGACAGCAACACTGAAGCTTTCTTT.

The V and J genes are TRBV29-1 and TRBJ2-3; 12 positions match TRBD1. The CDR3 extends over 18 amino acids. V gave up 5 bases and J gave up 9 bases; unmatched junction bases: 21. CDR1 and CDR2 from the germline V gene are SQVTM and ANQGSEA. The CDR3 DNA sequence: TGCAGCGTTCTCCCGGGACAGGGGGCGCCCCGCCGGGACCGCACGCAGTATTTT. This codes for CSVLPGQGAPRRDRTQYF.

This clone occurred once. The V and J genes are TRBV19 and TRBJ1-2; no clear D gene. Germline V CDR1 and CDR2: LNHDA, SQIVND (reference sequence). V lost 3 bases, J lost 3 bases, and 11 bases lay in between. CDR3 length: 14 residues. In nucleotides, the CDR3 is TGTGCCAGTAGTATGATCGGATCCGACTATGGCTACACCTTC. Translated: CASSMIGSDYGYTF.

Concerning this clone itself: This sample also contains other DNA sequences that code for the same CDR3. The chain joins TRBV10-3 to TRBJ2-1; D ambiguous. The V gene lost 5 bases and the J gene lost 7 bases, with 6 bases spanning the gap. The germline CDR1 and CDR2 sequences are ENHRY and SYGVKD. CDR3 length equals 11 residues. As DNA, the CDR3 is TGTGCCATCAGTTTGGGGAATGAGCAGTTCTTC. This translates into CAISLGNEQFF.

This clone has a handful of counts. The CDR3 sequence is CASSPTGQPVNTEAFF. In nucleotides, the CDR3 is TGCGCCAGCAGCCCTACAGGGCAGCCCGTGAACACTGAAGCTTTCTTT. The J gene is TRBJ1-1, the V gene TRBV5-1, with D tentatively TRBD1 (6 bases). Trimming stripped 4 bases from V and 0 bases from J, with 16 bases between. The germline gives CDR1 SGHRS, CDR2 YFSETQ. The CDR3 has 16 residues.

The chain uses TRBV28 and TRBJ2-7, with a weak D call TRBD2 (5 bases). The CDR3 covers 13 residues. CDR1 is MDHEN, CDR2 SYDVKM, per germline. V gave up 2 bases and J gave up 12 bases, with 17 bases separating them. CDR3 protein: CASSLRLFTSMYF. In DNA form, the CDR3 reads TGTGCCAGCAGTTTAAGACTATTTACGAGCATGTACTTC.

CDR3 nucleotides: TGCAGCGTTGGGGAAGAAACTGGGGCCAACGTCCTGACTTTC. Its translation is CSVGEETGANVLTF. This rearrangement joins TRBV29-1 to TRBJ2-6; D ambiguous. V was trimmed by 4 bases and J by 2 bases, leaving 9 bases between them. The CDR3 has 14 residues. Germline V gene data show CDR1 as SQVTM and CDR2 as ANQGSEA.

V gene TRBV18 combines with J gene TRBJ2-3; TRBD1 matches 10 bases. CDR3 size: 15 residues. The V segment lost 4 bases and the J segment 5 bases; nucleotides outside the gene matches: 6. The V gene's germline CDR1 is KGHSH and CDR2 LQKENI. Written as DNA, the CDR3 is TGTGCCAGCTCACGAGACAGGGGGCTTGGAGATACGCAGTATTTT. The encoded protein is CASSRDRGLGDTQYF.